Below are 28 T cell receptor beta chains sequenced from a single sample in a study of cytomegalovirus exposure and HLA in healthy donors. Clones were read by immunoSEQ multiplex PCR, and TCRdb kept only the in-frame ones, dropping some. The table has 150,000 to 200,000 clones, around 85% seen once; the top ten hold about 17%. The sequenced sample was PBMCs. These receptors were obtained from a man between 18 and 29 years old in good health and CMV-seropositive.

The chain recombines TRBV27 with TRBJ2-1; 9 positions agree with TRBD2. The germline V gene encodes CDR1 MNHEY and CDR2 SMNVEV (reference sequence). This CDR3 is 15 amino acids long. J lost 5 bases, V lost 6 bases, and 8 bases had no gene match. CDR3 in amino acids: CASSFSGSLHNEQFF. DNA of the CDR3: TGTGCCAGCAGCTTTAGCGGGAGTCTCCACAATGAGCAGTTCTTC.

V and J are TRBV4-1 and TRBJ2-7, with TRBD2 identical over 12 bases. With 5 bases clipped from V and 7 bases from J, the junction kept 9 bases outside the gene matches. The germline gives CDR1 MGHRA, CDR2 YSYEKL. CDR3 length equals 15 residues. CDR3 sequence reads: CASSSPTSGRREQYF. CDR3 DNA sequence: TGCGCCAGCAGCTCCCCGACTAGCGGGAGAAGGGAGCAGTACTTC.

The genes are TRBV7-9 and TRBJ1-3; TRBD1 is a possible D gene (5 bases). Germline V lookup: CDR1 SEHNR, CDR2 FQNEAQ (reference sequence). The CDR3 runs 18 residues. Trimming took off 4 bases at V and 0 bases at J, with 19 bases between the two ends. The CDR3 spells CASSSPDSQALSGNTIYF. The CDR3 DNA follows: TGTGCCAGCAGCTCACCCGATTCACAGGCACTCTCTGGAAACACCATATATTTT.

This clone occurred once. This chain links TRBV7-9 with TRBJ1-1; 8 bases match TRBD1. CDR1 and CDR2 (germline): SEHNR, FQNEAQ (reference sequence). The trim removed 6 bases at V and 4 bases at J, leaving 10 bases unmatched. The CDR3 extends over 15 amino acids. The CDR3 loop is CASRPWTGSTTEAFF. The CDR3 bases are TGTGCCAGCAGACCCTGGACAGGGAGTACCACTGAAGCTTTCTTT.

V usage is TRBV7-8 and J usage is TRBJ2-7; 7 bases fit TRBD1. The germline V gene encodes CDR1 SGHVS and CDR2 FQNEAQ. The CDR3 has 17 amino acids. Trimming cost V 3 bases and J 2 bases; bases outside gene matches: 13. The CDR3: CASSFIPLTGVTYEQYF. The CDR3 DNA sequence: TGTGCCAGCAGCTTTATTCCCCTAACAGGGGTTACCTACGAGCAGTACTTC.

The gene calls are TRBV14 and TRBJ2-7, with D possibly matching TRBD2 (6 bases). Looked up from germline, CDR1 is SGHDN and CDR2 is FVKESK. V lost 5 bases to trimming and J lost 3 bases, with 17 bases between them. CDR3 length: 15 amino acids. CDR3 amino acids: CASSRLGTSVYEQYF. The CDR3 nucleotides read TGTGCCAGCAGCAGGCTCGGGACTTCGGTCTACGAGCAGTACTTC.

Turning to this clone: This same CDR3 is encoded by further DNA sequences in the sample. The CDR3 here is CASSLAGGADTQYF. The CDR3 DNA is TGCGCCAGCAGCTTGGCAGGGGGCGCAGATACGCAGTATTTT. This chain links TRBV5-1 with TRBJ2-3, with TRBD1 identical over 8 bases. The ends lost 0 bases at V and 4 bases at J; junction bases unmatched: 1. The CDR3 is made up of 14 amino acids. Germline V CDR1 and CDR2: SGHRS, YFSETQ.

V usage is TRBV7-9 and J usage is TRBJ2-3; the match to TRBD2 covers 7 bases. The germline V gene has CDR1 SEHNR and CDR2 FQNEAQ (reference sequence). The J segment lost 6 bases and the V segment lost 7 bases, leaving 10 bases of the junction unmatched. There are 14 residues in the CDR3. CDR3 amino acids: CASTTLAAGDTQYF. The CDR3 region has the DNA TGTGCCAGCACCACCCTAGCGGCAGGGGATACGCAGTATTTT.

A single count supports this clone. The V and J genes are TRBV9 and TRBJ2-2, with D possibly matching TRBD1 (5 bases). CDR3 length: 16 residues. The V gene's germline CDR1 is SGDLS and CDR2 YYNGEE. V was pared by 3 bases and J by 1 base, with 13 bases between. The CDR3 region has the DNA TGTGCCAGCAGCGGGGGCTGGTCCAAGAACACCGGGGAGCTGTTTTTT. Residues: CASSGGWSKNTGELFF.

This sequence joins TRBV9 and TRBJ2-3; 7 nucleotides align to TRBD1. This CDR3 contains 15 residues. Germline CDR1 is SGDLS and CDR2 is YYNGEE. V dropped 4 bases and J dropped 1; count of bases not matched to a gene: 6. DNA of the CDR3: TGTGCCAGCAGCCGACAGGGTTTAGGCACAGATACGCAGTATTTT. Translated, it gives CASSRQGLGTDTQYF.

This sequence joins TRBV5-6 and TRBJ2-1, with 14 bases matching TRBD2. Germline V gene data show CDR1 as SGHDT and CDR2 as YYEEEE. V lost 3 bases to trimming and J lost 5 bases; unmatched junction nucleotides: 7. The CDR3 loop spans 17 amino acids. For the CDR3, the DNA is TGTGCCAGCAGCTGGACTAGCGGGGGGTTCCGGGACAATGAGCAGTTCTTC. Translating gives CASSWTSGGFRDNEQFF.

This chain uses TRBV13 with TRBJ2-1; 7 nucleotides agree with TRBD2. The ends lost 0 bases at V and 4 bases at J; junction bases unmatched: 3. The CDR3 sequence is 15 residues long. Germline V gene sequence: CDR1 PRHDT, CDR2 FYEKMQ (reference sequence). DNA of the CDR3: TGTGCCAGCAGCTTAGGTGGGAGGGGATACAATGAGCAGTTCTTC. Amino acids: CASSLGGRGYNEQFF.

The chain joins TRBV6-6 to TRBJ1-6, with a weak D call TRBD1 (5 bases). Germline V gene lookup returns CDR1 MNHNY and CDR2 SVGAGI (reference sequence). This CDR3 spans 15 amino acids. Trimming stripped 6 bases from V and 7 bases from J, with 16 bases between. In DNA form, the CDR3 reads TGTGCCAGCAGCCCCAGGGTGGACCCCAATTCACCCCTCCACTTT. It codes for CASSPRVDPNSPLHF.

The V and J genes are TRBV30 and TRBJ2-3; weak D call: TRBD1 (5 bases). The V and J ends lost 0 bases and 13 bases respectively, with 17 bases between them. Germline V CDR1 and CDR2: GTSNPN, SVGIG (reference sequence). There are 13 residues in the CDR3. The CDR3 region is CAWSVSGAPLEYF. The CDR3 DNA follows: TGTGCCTGGAGTGTTAGTGGGGCCCCTTTGGAGTATTTT.

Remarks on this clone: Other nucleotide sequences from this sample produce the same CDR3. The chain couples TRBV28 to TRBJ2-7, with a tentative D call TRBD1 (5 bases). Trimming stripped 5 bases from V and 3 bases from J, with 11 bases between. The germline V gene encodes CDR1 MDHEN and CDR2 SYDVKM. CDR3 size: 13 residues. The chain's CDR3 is CASSLGQNYEQYF. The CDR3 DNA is TGTGCCAGCAGTCTCGGACAAAACTACGAGCAGTACTTC.

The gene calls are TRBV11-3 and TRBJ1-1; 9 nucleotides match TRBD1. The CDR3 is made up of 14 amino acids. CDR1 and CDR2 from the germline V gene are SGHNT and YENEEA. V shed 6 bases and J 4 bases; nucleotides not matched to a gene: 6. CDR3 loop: CASRGQGLSTEAFF. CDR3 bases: TGTGCCAGCAGAGGACAGGGGTTGAGCACTGAAGCTTTCTTT.

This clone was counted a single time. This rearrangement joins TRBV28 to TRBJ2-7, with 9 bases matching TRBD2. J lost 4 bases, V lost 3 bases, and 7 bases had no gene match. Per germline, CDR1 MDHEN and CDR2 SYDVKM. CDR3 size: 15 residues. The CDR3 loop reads CASSLGGGVPYEQYF. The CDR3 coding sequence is TGTGCCAGCAGTTTGGGCGGGGGGGTCCCTTACGAGCAGTACTTC.

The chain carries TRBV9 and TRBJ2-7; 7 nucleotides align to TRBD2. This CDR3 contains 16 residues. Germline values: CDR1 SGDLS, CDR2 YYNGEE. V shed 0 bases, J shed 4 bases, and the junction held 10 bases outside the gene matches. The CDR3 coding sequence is TGTGCCAGCAGCGTAGAGGGTAGCGGGCGCCCTTACGAGCAGTACTTC. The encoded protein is CASSVEGSGRPYEQYF.

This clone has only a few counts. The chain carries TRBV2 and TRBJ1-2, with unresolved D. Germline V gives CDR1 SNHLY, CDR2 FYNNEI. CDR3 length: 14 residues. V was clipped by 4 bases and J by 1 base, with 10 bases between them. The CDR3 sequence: CASSGEAVNYGYTF. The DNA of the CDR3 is TGTGCCAGCAGTGGGGAGGCGGTTAACTATGGCTACACCTTC.

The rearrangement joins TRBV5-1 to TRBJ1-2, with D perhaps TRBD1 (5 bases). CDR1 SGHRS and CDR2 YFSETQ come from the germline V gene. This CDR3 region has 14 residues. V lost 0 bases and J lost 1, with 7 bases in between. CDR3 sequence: CASSLADSNYGYTF. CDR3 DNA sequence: TGCGCCAGCAGCTTGGCCGACAGTAACTATGGCTACACCTTC. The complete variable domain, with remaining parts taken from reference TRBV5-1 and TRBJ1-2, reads KAGVTQTPRYLIKTRGQQVTLSCSPISGHRSVSWYQQTPGQGLQFLFEYFSETQRNKGNFPGRFSGRQFSNSRSEMNVSTLELGDSALYLCASSLADSNYGYTFGSGTRLTVV.

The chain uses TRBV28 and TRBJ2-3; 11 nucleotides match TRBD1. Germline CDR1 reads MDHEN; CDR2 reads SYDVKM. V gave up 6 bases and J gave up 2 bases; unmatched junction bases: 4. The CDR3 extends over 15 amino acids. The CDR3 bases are TGTGCCAGCAGGACGGGACAGGGGGACACAGATACGCAGTATTTT. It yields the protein CASRTGQGDTDTQYF.

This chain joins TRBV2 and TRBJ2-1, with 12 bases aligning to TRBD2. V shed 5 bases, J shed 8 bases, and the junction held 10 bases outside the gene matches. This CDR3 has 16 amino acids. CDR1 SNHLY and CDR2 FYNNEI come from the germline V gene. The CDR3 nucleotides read TGTGCCAGCAGTCCCAGGACTAGCGGGGCCGGCGATGAGCAGTTCTTC. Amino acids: CASSPRTSGAGDEQFF.

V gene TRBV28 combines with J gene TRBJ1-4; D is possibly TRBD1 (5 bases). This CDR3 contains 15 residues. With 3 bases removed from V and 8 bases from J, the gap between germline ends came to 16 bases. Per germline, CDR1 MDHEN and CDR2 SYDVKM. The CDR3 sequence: CASSFPSQGREKLFF. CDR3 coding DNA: TGTGCCAGCAGTTTTCCCTCGCAGGGCCGGGAAAAACTGTTTTTT.

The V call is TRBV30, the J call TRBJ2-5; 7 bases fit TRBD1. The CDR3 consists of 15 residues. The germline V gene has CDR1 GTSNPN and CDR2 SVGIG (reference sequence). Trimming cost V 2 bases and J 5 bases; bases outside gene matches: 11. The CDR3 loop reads CAWSPGQARGETQYF. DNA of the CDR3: TGTGCCTGGAGTCCTGGACAGGCCAGGGGGGAGACCCAGTACTTC.

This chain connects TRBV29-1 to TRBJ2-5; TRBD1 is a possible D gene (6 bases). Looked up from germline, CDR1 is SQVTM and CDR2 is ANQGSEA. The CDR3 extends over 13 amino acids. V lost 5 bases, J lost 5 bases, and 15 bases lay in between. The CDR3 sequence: CSVRRGGSETQYF. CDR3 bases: TGCAGCGTTCGTAGAGGGGGATCGGAGACCCAGTACTTC.

The CDR3 nucleotides read TGCGCCAGCACTGGGGGCGTCGGGGCAGATACGCAGTATTTT. Its translation: CASTGGVGADTQYF. This chain links TRBV5-1 with TRBJ2-3; a weak D match, TRBD1 (6 bases). Trimming left V 6 bases short and J 4 bases short, with 15 bases between. The germline V gene encodes CDR1 SGHRS and CDR2 YFSETQ. The CDR3 is 14 amino acids.

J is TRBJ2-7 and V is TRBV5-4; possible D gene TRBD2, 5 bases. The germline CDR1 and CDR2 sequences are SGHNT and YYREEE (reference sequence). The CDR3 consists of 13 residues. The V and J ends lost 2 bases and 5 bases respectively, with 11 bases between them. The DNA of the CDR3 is TGTGCCAGCAGCTTCGACGAGGGAGACGAGCAGTACTTC. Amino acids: CASSFDEGDEQYF.

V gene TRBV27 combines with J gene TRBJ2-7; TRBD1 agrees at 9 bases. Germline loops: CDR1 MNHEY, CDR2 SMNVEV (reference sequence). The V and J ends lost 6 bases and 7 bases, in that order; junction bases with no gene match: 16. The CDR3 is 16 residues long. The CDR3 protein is CASRTAGTGLLLEQYF. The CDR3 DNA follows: TGTGCCAGCAGAACGGCCGGGACAGGGCTGCTGTTGGAGCAGTACTTC.